The present T cell receptor beta chain was sequenced within a study of response to subunit inactivated influenza vaccine. Each CDR3 protein is one row after TCRdb ran MiXCR on the RT-PCR reads. Seen here are about 300,000 distinct CDR3 sequences, about 20% observed once, and the top ten hold 10%. Germline assignment: CDR1 MNHEY and CDR2 SVGEGT. CDR3 length equals 12 residues. The V end lost 7 bases, the J end lost 6 bases, and 9 bases lay between the germline ends. In regard to this clonotype: Its antigen is not known.

Notes on the study in general: Every seasonal influenza vaccination brings in few new T cells, the authors suggested.

This chain joins TRBV6-2 or TRBV6-3 and TRBJ2-2; D might be TRBD1 (5 bases). The sample was PBMCs from blood, taken about 19 months after vaccination. The sequence derives from a man aged 50-75 years who received an inactivated influenza vaccine. CDR3 amino acids: CASTQGPGELFF. Here the CDR3 DNA reads TGTGCCAGCACCCAGGGCCCCGGGGAGCTGTTTTTT.